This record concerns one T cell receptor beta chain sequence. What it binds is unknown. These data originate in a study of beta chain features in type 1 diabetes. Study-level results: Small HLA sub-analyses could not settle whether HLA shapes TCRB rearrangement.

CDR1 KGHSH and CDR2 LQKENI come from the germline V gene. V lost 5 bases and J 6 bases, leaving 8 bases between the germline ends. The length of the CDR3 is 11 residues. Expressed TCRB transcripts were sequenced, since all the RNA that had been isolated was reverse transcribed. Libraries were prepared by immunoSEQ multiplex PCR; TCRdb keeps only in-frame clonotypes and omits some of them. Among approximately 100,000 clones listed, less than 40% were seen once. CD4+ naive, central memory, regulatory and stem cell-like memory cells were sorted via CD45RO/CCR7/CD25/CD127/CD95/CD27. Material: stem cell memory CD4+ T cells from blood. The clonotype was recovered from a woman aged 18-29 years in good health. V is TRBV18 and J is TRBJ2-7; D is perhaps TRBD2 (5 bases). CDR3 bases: TGTGCCAGCTCAACGGGGTCCGAGCAGTACTTC. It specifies CASSTGSEQYF.